The 23 T cell receptor beta chains below were found in one sample sequenced in a study of blood T cell repertoires in COVID-19. Here immunoSEQ multiplex PCR was the method, and the copy in TCRdb shows in-frame clones only, minus some. The sample yields more than 200,000 clones, roughly 80% seen once. The sample consisted of peripheral blood. These receptors all come from an elderly woman with COVID-19, enrolled during active disease.

The V call is TRBV5-1, the J call TRBJ2-1; possibly TRBD2 for D (7 bases). Germline V gene sequence: CDR1 SGHRS, CDR2 YFSETQ. V lost 0 bases to trimming and J lost 6 bases, with 22 bases between them. The CDR3 is made up of 18 amino acids. The CDR3 protein is CASSLEGVVTQRGNEQFF. The CDR3 nucleotides read TGCGCCAGCAGCTTGGAGGGGGTGGTGACGCAGCGGGGCAATGAGCAGTTCTTC.

V gene TRBV18 combines with J gene TRBJ2-3, with TRBD2 identical over 8 bases. V was pared by 0 bases and J by 2 bases, with 16 bases of the junction left unmatched. The germline gives CDR1 KGHSH, CDR2 LQKENI. The CDR3 covers 20 residues. CDR3 in DNA: TGTGCCAGCTCACCACCGGGCGCAGTTATGCGGGGGGCCCTCACAGATACGCAGTATTTT. Amino acid sequence: CASSPPGAVMRGALTDTQYF. The whole variable domain, remainder taken from reference TRBV18 and TRBJ2-3, is NAGVMQNPRHLVRRRGQEARLRCSPMKGHSHVYWYRQLPEEGLKFMVYLQKENIIDESGMPKERFSAEFPKEGPSILRIQQVVRGDSAAYFCASSPPGAVMRGALTDTQYFGPGTRLTVL.

The sample holds one count of this clone. The rearrangement uses TRBV6-6 and TRBJ1-1; 9 bases match TRBD1. The CDR3 runs to 13 residues. With V trimmed by 6 bases and J by 3 bases, 2 bases remained unmatched. The germline gives CDR1 MNHNY, CDR2 SVGAGI (reference sequence). In DNA form, the CDR3 reads TGTGCCAGCAGCTGGACAGGGGACACTGAAGCTTTCTTT. It encodes CASSWTGDTEAFF.

The chain carries TRBV11-2 and TRBJ2-1, with 8 bases aligning to TRBD2. The CDR3 consists of 14 residues. Germline V gene lookup returns CDR1 SGHAT and CDR2 FQNNGV. J was trimmed by 7 bases and V by 1 base; bases with no gene match: 3. The CDR3, as DNA: TGTGCCAGCAGCTTAGCGGGGGGGAGGAATGAGCAGTTCTTC. Amino acid sequence: CASSLAGGRNEQFF.

V gene TRBV4-1 combines with J gene TRBJ2-1, with a possible D match to TRBD2 (6 bases). Germline assignment: CDR1 MGHRA and CDR2 YSYEKL. The ends were cut back, 3 bases at V and 8 bases at J, with 14 bases in the middle. This CDR3 has 14 residues. The CDR3 DNA follows: TGCGCCAGCAGCCACCTAATGGAGGGAGATGAGCAGTTCTTC. As protein: CASSHLMEGDEQFF.

J is TRBJ2-5 and V is TRBV21-1; the D call in the table, TRBD2, was not verified against the DNA. TRBV21-1 is a pseudogene segment. The CDR3 spans 12 residues. The CDR3, as DNA: TGTGCCACCAGGGGGGGGGAAGAGACCCAGTACTTC. It encodes CATRGGEETQYF.

The rearrangement joins TRBV7-9 to TRBJ1-2, with 9 bases identical to TRBD1. The V segment lost 2 bases and the J segment 10 bases; nucleotides outside the gene matches: 11. Germline V gene sequence: CDR1 SEHNR, CDR2 FQNEAQ (reference sequence). The CDR3 consists of 15 residues. The CDR3 sequence is CASSLWDRDISLYTF. The CDR3, as DNA: TGTGCCAGCAGCTTATGGGACAGGGACATCTCCCTCTACACCTTC.

This sequence joins TRBV7-2 and TRBJ2-7; 16 bases fit TRBD2. The CDR3 runs to 15 residues. The V gene end was trimmed by 5 bases and the J gene end by 7 bases; junction bases not matched to a gene: 5. The germline V gene encodes CDR1 SGHTA and CDR2 FQGNSA. The CDR3: CASSPGLAGGQEQYV. The CDR3 region has the DNA TGTGCCAGCAGCCCGGGACTAGCGGGGGGGCAAGAGCAGTACGTC.

DNA of the CDR3: TGTGCCAGTAGTATAATTGGGCAGGGGGCGGGCGCTGAAGCTTTCTTT. As protein: CASSIIGQGAGAEAFF. The chain recombines TRBV19 with TRBJ1-1; 8 nucleotides line up with TRBD1. The CDR3 has 16 residues. The germline gives CDR1 LNHDA, CDR2 SQIVND (reference sequence). The V segment lost 2 bases and the J segment 6 bases; nucleotides outside the gene matches: 11.

This clone has more than one count but fewer than ten. This chain connects TRBV30 to TRBJ1-2; a possible D gene is TRBD1 (5 bases). Germline V lookup: CDR1 GTSNPN, CDR2 SVGIG (reference sequence). V shed 4 bases and J shed 10 bases, with 16 bases lying between them. This CDR3 spans 12 amino acids. As DNA, the CDR3 is TGTGCCTGGAAGGAGGGGAGGGCCCCCTACACCTTC. As protein: CAWKEGRAPYTF.

The chain is built from TRBV3-1 (or the pseudogene TRBV3-2) and TRBJ1-2; D is possibly TRBD1 (5 bases). Germline values: CDR1 LGHDT, CDR2 YNNKEL (reference sequence). The CDR3 has 14 amino acids. V gave up 4 bases and J gave up 4 bases, with 13 bases separating them. The CDR3 coding sequence is TGTGCCAGCAGCCCGGACGGGGGAAGCTATGGCTACACCTTC. This translates into CASSPDGGSYGYTF.

The chain employs TRBV2 and TRBJ1-6; D perhaps matches TRBD1 (5 bases). Germline V gives CDR1 SNHLY, CDR2 FYNNEI. The CDR3 is 15 amino acids. Trimming removed 3 bases at V and 4 bases at J, with 10 bases between. The CDR3 sequence is CASSESRAYNSPLHF. DNA of the CDR3: TGTGCCAGCAGTGAGTCCAGGGCTTATAATTCACCCCTCCACTTT.

V gene TRBV6-5 combines with J gene TRBJ2-3; weak D call: TRBD1 (6 bases). The CDR3 extends over 15 amino acids. V was trimmed by 5 bases and J by 0 bases, leaving 12 bases between them. Per the germline V gene, CDR1 is MNHEY and CDR2 is SVGAGI. In nucleotides, the CDR3 is TGTGCCAGCAGTCGTGAGGGGGTTAGCACAGATACGCAGTATTTT. Protein product: CASSREGVSTDTQYF.

The genes are TRBV7-2 and TRBJ2-5; 13 nucleotides align to TRBD2. CDR3 length: 16 amino acids. V dropped 6 bases and J dropped 5; count of bases not matched to a gene: 9. Germline V gene sequence: CDR1 SGHTA, CDR2 FQGNSA. CDR3 nucleotides: TGTGCCAGCAGTTTTACTAGCGGGGGGGCCGGGGAGACCCAGTACTTC. It is translated as CASSFTSGGAGETQYF.

The V call is TRBV7-3, the J call TRBJ2-1; possible D gene TRBD2, 5 bases. The CDR3 extends over 12 amino acids. Germline assignment: CDR1 SGHTA and CDR2 FQGTGA. Trimming removed 5 bases at V and 4 bases at J, with 6 bases between. Here the CDR3 reads CASSRGYNEQFF. The DNA of the CDR3 is TGTGCCAGCAGCCGCGGGTACAATGAGCAGTTCTTC.

The J gene is TRBJ2-2, the V gene TRBV19, with D perhaps matching TRBD1 (5 bases). Between the trimmed V and J ends, which lost 6 bases and 2 bases, there was a span of 10 bases. CDR1 and CDR2 from the germline V gene are LNHDA and SQIVND (reference sequence). The CDR3 has 14 residues. The CDR3 nucleotides read TGTGCCAGTAGGAGGCAGGGAAACACCGGGGAGCTGTTTTTT. Residues: CASRRQGNTGELFF.

The V call is TRBV19, the J call TRBJ1-5, with TRBD1 identical over 12 bases. The CDR3 covers 15 residues. The germline CDR1 and CDR2 sequences are LNHDA and SQIVND (reference sequence). Losses at the gene ends were 5 bases for V and 7 bases for J; bases not matched to a gene: 6. For the CDR3, the DNA is TGTGCCAGTAGTTCCGGGACAGGGGGCTGGCAGCCCCAGCATTTT. This sequence encodes CASSSGTGGWQPQHF.

The chain joins TRBV5-1 to TRBJ2-2; D is undetermined. CDR1 SGHRS and CDR2 YFSETQ come from the germline V gene. V shed 7 bases and J shed 4 bases, with 14 bases lying between them. The CDR3 has 14 amino acids. The CDR3 reads CASAIEMSTGELFF. The CDR3 DNA follows: TGCGCCAGCGCAATAGAGATGTCCACCGGGGAGCTGTTTTTT.

The CDR3 region is CAISADMNTEAFF. The CDR3 DNA follows: TGTGCCATCAGTGCCGACATGAACACTGAAGCTTTCTTT. The chain links TRBV10-3 to TRBJ1-1; D gene uncertain. Trimming took 4 bases from V and 0 from J, leaving 6 bases between them. This CDR3 is built from 13 residues. The germline gives CDR1 ENHRY, CDR2 SYGVKD.

V is TRBV10-3 and J is TRBJ1-1; D is perhaps TRBD1 (5 bases). This CDR3 has 15 amino acids. Germline assignment: CDR1 ENHRY and CDR2 SYGVKD. V lost 6 bases to trimming and J lost 0 bases, with 14 bases between them. The CDR3 DNA sequence: TGTGCCATCAGCCCCGTGGGGCCCATGAACACTGAAGCTTTCTTT. Protein sequence: CAISPVGPMNTEAFF.

The CDR3 sequence: CASSSGLAGVGEQYV. The CDR3 coding sequence is TGTGCCAGCAGTTCGGGACTAGCGGGGGTCGGCGAGCAGTACGTC. The chain links TRBV6-6 to TRBJ2-7; TRBD2 aligns across 14 bases. J was trimmed by 6 bases and V by 4 bases; bases with no gene match: 5. Germline loops: CDR1 MNHNY, CDR2 SVGAGI (reference sequence). The CDR3 length is 15 residues.

The chain links TRBV28 to TRBJ2-2; D perhaps matches TRBD1 (5 bases). Germline CDR1 and CDR2: MDHEN and SYDVKM. The CDR3 runs to 15 residues. Trimming stripped 6 bases from V and 0 bases from J, with 11 bases between. The CDR3 region has the DNA TGTGCCAGCAGAGGGGCCAGCGCGAACACCGGGGAGCTGTTTTTT. Amino acid sequence: CASRGASANTGELFF.

This rearrangement joins TRBV25-1 to TRBJ1-2, with a weak D call TRBD1 (5 bases). The germline CDR1 and CDR2 sequences are MGHDK and SYGVNS. The V end lost 1 base, the J end lost 8 bases, and 11 bases lay between the germline ends. This CDR3 region has 13 residues. The CDR3 region is CASSELAGFGYTF. CDR3 in DNA: TGTGCCAGCAGTGAATTGGCAGGGTTCGGCTACACCTTC.